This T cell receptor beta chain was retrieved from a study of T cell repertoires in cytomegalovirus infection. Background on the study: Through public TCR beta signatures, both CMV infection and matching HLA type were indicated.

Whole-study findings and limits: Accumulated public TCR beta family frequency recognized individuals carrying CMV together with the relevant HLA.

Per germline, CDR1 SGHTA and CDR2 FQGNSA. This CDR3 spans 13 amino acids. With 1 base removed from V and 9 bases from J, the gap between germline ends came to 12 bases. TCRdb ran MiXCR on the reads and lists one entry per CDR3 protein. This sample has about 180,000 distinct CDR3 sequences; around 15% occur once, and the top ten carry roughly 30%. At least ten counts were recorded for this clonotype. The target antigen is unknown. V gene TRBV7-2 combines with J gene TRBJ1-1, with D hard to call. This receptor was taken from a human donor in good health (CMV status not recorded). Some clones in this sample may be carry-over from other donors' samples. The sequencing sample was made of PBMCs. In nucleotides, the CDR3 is TGTGCCAGCAGCTTAGATGGGCGAAGTCAAGCTTTCTTT. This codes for CASSLDGRSQAFF.